This is a list of T cell receptor beta chains from one sample in a study of cytomegalovirus exposure and HLA in healthy donors. TCRdb keeps only in-frame clones here, not all; method: immunoSEQ multiplex PCR. The sample contains about 140,000 clones, roughly 73% of which appear only once. Sequenced sample: PBMCs. The receptors stem from a human donor in good health. Each CDR3 is given with its conserved first and last residue. The D gene is left open where the match is weak. Size tells how often a clone was seen (once, few, many) or the class of an expanded clone, and some rows leave it out.

d_call j_call v_call cdr3_length clone_size cdr3_aa cdr3_nt
TRBD1 TRBJ1-2 TRBV2 14 few CATKERTGPYGYTF TGTGCCACCAAAGAGAGGACAGGGCCCTATGGCTACACCTTC
TRBD2 TRBJ2-3 TRBV5-1 17 once CASSLYTSVTSTDTQYF TGCGCCAGCAGCTTGTACACTAGCGTCACTAGCACAGATACGCAGTATTTT
TRBD2 TRBJ2-1 TRBV6-1 15 . CASSALAGGPNEQFF TGTGCCAGCAGTGCCTTAGCGGGAGGGCCAAATGAGCAGTTCTTC
. TRBJ2-3 TRBV5-1 14 . CASSFTGSTDTQYF TGCGCCAGCAGCTTTACAGGGAGCACAGATACGCAGTATTTT
. TRBJ1-1 TRBV27 13 . CASSLPGGGEAFF TGTGCCAGCAGTTTACCGGGAGGGGGAGAAGCTTTCTTT
. TRBJ1-1 TRBV28 14 many CASSLRTRNTEAFF TGTGCCAGCAGTTTAAGGACAAGGAACACTGAAGCTTTCTTT
. TRBJ1-6 TRBV6-1 12 . CASSHFGGPLHF TGTGCCAGCAGCCATTTTGGCGGACCCCTCCACTTT
. TRBJ2-5 TRBV5-6 12 . CASSLVATGQYF TGTGCCAGCAGCTTGGTGGCGACGGGCCAGTACTTC
TRBD1 TRBJ1-2 TRBV11-2 14 . CASSRGQGRYGYTF TGTGCCAGCAGCCGGGGACAGGGGAGGTATGGCTACACCTTC
TRBD2 TRBJ2-1 TRBV11-2 16 . CASSTSTSGGYNEQFF TGTGCCAGCAGCACCTCGACTAGCGGGGGATACAATGAGCAGTTCTTC